This entry lists 4 T cell receptor beta chains sequenced from one sample in a study of blood T cell repertoires in COVID-19. This table comes from immunoSEQ multiplex PCR, and its TCRdb copy is limited to in-frame clones, with some not included. The sample contains 95,000 to 150,000 clones, around 85% of which appear only once. Sequencing input: peripheral blood. All receptors come from a woman of 80 years or more with COVID-19, enrolled during active disease.

This clone was recorded only once. One end of the junction fails to match germline, which may point to a read error. This chain links TRBV6-5 with TRBJ2-7, with 8 bases that match TRBD2. Germline assignment: CDR1 MNHEY and CDR2 SVGAGI. CDR3 size: 13 residues. CDR3 loop: CASKSGSSHEQYF. As DNA, the CDR3 is TGTGCCAGCAAAAGCGGGAGCTCCCACGAGCAGTACTTC.

This chain connects TRBV4-3 to TRBJ1-1, with a weak D call TRBD1 (5 bases). CDR3 length equals 16 residues. Germline V gene lookup returns CDR1 LGHNA and CDR2 YSLEER. Trimming took 4 bases from V and 4 from J, leaving 19 bases between them. CDR3 amino acids: CASSRRGLGGSTEAFF. Written as DNA, the CDR3 is TGCGCCAGCAGCCGTAGAGGGCTGGGGGGTTCCACTGAAGCTTTCTTT.

The gene calls are TRBV5-6 and TRBJ2-1, with 8 bases aligning to TRBD1. The CDR3 totals 17 residues. With V trimmed by 4 bases and J by 7 bases, 16 bases remained unmatched. CDR1 and CDR2 (germline): SGHDT, YYEEEE. The CDR3 reads CASSPLAPGQAGNEQFF. The CDR3 region has the DNA TGTGCCAGCAGCCCCCTAGCCCCGGGACAGGCGGGGAATGAGCAGTTCTTC. The whole variable domain, remainder taken from reference TRBV5-6 and TRBJ2-1, is DAGVTQSPTHLIKTRGQQVTLRCSPKSGHDTVSWYQQALGQGPQFIFQYYEEEERQRGNFPDRFSGHQFPNYSSELNVNALLLGDSALYLCASSPLAPGQAGNEQFFGPGTRLTVL.

The chain employs TRBV7-9 and TRBJ1-1; TRBD1 matches at 7 bases. The CDR3 contains 15 residues. From germline, CDR1 is SEHNR and CDR2 FQNEAQ (reference sequence). J gave up 6 bases and V 5 bases, and 12 bases lay outside the gene matches. The CDR3 protein is CASSRGQVVNAEAFF. CDR3 sequence (DNA): TGTGCCAGCAGCCGTGGACAGGTTGTAAACGCTGAAGCTTTCTTT.